The T cell receptor beta chain described here comes from a study of blood T cell repertoires in COVID-19 (dated by TCRdb to about 2020). Notes on the research overall: Samples covering the acute and convalescent phases of COVID-19 were provided by collaborators in the United States, Italy and Spain. Deeply sampled blood TCRbeta repertoires from subjects exposed to, actively infected with, or recovered from COVID-19 were included in the dataset. The sample metadata nearly always contained a de-identified subject ID, COVID-19 status, age in years and sex. Samples came from the ongoing ImmuneRACE study (first 160 participants) plus 1,254 subjects from 6 global collaborators. Where available, HLA class I and class II types were taken from metadata supplied by the sample provider and were not determined by assay-based typing. The prospective study material was composed of cDNA or gDNA derived from T cells, B-cell-depleted T cells, or PBMCs. The repertoires were released in a freely available public database meant as a resource for research on the immune response to SARS-CoV-2.

TCRbeta CDR3 regions were amplified from genomic DNA using the immunoSEQ Assay, a bias-controlled multiplex PCR. The authors' pipeline ran thus. The number of nucleated cells in each sample was estimated from the amplification of reference gene primers within the assay. To quantify the absolute abundance of each unique TCRbeta CDR3 rearrangement, sequence reads were collapsed and filtered. For each sample, productive Simpson clonality was calculated by taking the square root of Simpson's diversity index across productive rearrangements. This immuneACCESS table, as held by TCRdb, lists in-frame sequences with V and J called but not all clones. Of the missing ones, under half trace to an unresolved V gene in checked studies; the others have no known cause. V and J calls and clone size are as listed in that table; D and trimming were resolved from the DNA. This sample holds 63,000 or so clones; around 87% were observed only once. In total, the top ten clones hold 3% to 5% of the sample.

The research as a whole found: How much clinical and demographic metadata was included differed by source and by participant, and the metadata was provided uncurated.

For this clone: Its target antigen remains unknown. The input lacks base qualities; no much larger clone sits a single base away.

V ends up 2 bases short and J 5 bases short, with an unmatched junction base count of 8. As encoded in the germline V gene, CDR1 is MNHEY while CDR2 is SVGEGT. Measured from the cysteine to the phenylalanine, the CDR3 is 16 residues long. The read is trimmed to its CDR3 DNA, 48 bases read in frame from base 1. Each collaborating institution followed its own protocols to collect whole blood in K2EDTA tubes. Collaborator samples were shipped for TCRbeta analysis as frozen whole blood, isolated PBMCs, or DNA extracted from either sample type. Recombination joined TRBV6-2 or TRBV6-3 with TRBJ2-5; 10 nucleotides in the junction match TRBD1. Sequenced input: peripheral blood. This receptor was taken from an older man with active COVID-19. The base sequence is TGTGCCAGCAGTTACACCCCTAGGACAGGGGGGGAGACCCAGTACTTC. Translation gives CASSYTPRTGGETQYF.